This TCR beta chain was identified in a study of vaccination and CD4 T cells after COVID-19. Study at large: Convalescent cases consisted of six males and four females, of whom two were Hispanic.

Remarks on this clonotype: Its antigen is not identified.

At the Johns Hopkins FTIC core, DNA taken from cultured CD4+ T cells was sequenced by way of the Oncomine TCR Beta short-read assay. TCRdb reanalysed the PCR reads using MiXCR and keeps one entry per CDR3 protein. The top ten clones hold roughly 8% of a sample with 20,000 or so distinct CDR3 sequences, less than 75% of them seen once. Treatment defined: approximately 10-day PBMC culture with coronavirus spike peptide pools or control peptides (ViraFEST assay). Once peptide pools had expanded antigen-specific T cells, ViraFEST sequenced TCRs. Germline V gene lookup returns CDR1 MNHNS and CDR2 SASEGT. This CDR3 spans 15 amino acids. The V and J ends lost 6 bases and 3 bases respectively, with 18 bases between them.

The chain employs TRBV6-1 and TRBJ2-7; D may match TRBD1 or TRBD2 (7 bases each). The material sequenced was CD4+ T cells from blood, cultured in vitro. This TCR derives from a human donor who had recovered from COVID-19. CDR3 nucleotides: TGTGCCAGCAGCTCCGGGGGGACAGAACTCTACGAGCAGTACTTC. It codes for CASSSGGTELYEQYF.